The T cell receptor beta chain under discussion was sequenced for a study of blood T cell repertoires in COVID-19. Turning to the study itself: Samples taken during acute and convalescent COVID-19 were collected in the United States, Italy and Spain. Sample material is recorded as cDNA or gDNA derived from T cells, B-cell-depleted T cells, or PBMCs.

In the original workflow: Reference gene primer amplification yielded estimated nucleated cell counts. This table comes from immunoSEQ multiplex PCR, and its TCRdb copy is limited to in-frame clones, with some not included. V, J and clone size were drawn from that table, and D and trimming were deduced from the DNA. The sample lists 200,000 to 250,000 clones, approximately 90% occurring once. Germline V gene data show CDR1 as LNHNV and CDR2 as YYDKDF (reference sequence). V was pared by 3 bases and J by 5 bases, with 12 bases of the junction left unmatched. This CDR3 region has 16 residues. Material: peripheral blood. This chain joins TRBV15 and TRBJ2-5; 7 bases fit TRBD1. The sequence was obtained from a woman younger than 30 who had recovered from COVID-19. CDR3 protein: CATSSWATGYEETQYF. CDR3 nucleotides: TGTGCCACCAGCAGCTGGGCGACAGGGTATGAGGAGACCCAGTACTTC.